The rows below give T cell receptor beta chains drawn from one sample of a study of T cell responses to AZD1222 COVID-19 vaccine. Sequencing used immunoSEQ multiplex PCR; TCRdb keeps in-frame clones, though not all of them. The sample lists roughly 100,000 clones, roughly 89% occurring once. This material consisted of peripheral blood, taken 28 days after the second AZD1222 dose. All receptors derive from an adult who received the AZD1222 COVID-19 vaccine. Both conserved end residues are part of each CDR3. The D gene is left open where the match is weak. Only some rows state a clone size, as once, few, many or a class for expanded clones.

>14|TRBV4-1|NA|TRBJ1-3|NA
TGCGCCAGCAGCGTAACAGCTTCTGGAAACACCATATATTTT
CASSVTASGNTIYF
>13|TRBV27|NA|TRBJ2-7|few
TGTGCCAGCAGTTTAAAGGGGCACTACGAGCAGTACTTC
CASSLKGHYEQYF
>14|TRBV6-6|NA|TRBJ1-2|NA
TGTGCCAGCAGTTACCCGACGGATTTCTATGGCTACACCTTC
CASSYPTDFYGYTF
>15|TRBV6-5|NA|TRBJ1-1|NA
TGTGCCAGCAGTTACCACGGACGGATGAACACTGAAGCTTTCTTT
CASSYHGRMNTEAFF
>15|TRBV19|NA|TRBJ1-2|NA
TGTGCCAGTAGTATAAGGACAGAACCTCCAAGGGGCTACACCTTC
CASSIRTEPPRGYTF
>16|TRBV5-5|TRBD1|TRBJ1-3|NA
TGTGCCAGCAGTCGACAGGGGGCATTCTCTGGAAACACCATATATTTT
CASSRQGAFSGNTIYF
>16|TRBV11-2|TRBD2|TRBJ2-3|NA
TGTGCCAGCAGGCGCCCGGGACTAGCCCGAGGGGATACGCAGTATTTT
CASRRPGLARGDTQYF
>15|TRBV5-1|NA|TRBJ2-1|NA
TGCGCCAGCAGCCCGGACCAGGTCTCCTACAATGAGCAGTTCTTC
CASSPDQVSYNEQFF
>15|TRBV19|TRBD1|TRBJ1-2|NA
TGTGCCAGTAGTATAACAGGGGGCGCAGGGGATGGCTACACCTTC
CASSITGGAGDGYTF
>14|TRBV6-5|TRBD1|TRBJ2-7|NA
TGTGCCAGCAGGGCCGGGACAGGGACCTACGAGCAGTACTTC
CASRAGTGTYEQYF
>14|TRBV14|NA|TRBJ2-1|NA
TGTGCCAGCAGCCACCTGGCTGGGGACAATGAGCAGTTCTTC
CASSHLAGDNEQFF
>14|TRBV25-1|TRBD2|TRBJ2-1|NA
TGTGCCAATGTGGCGGGAGGCCGATTCAATGAGCAGTTCTTC
CANVAGGRFNEQFF
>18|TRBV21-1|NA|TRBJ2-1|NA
TGTGCCAGCAGCAAAGCCGTTATATGTACGCCCCGGTACAATGAGCAGTTCTTC
CASSKAVICTPRYNEQFF
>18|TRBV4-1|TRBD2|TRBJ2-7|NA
TGCGCCAGCAGCCAAGCGGGACTAGGAGGCCTCCGTCAAGCCGAGCAGTACTTC
CASSQAGLGGLRQAEQYF
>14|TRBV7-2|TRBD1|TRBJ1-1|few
TGTGCCAGCAGCTTCCGCAGGGGGCACACTGAAGCTTTCTTT
CASSFRRGHTEAFF
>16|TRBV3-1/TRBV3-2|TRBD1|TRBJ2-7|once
TGTGCCAGCAGCCAAGGTTCCGGGACAGGGGCCTACGAGCAGTACTTC
CASSQGSGTGAYEQYF
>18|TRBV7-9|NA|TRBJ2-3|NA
TGTGCCAGCAGCTTAGCACGGTTAGCGGAAGACCCCCCAGATACGCAGTATTTT
CASSLARLAEDPPDTQYF
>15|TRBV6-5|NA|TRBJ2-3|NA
TGTGCCAGCAACCCTTGGGGGGGCGGCACAGATACGCAGTATTTT
CASNPWGGGTDTQYF
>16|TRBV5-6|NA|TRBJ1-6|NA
TGTGCCAGCAGCCCCGGACAGAGCTCCTATAATTCACCCCTCCACTTT
CASSPGQSSYNSPLHF
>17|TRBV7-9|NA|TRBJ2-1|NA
TGTGCCAGCAGCTTCTTTGGCTCGGGGAGGGGGTACAATGAGCAGTTCTTC
CASSFFGSGRGYNEQFF
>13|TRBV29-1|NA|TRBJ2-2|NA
TGTACCGGGCGTAGAGGAAACACCGGGGAGCTGTTTTTT
CTGRRGNTGELFF
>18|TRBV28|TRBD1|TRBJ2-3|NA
TGTGCCAGCAGTCGGAAAAGGGGACAGGGGACCCCCCTGGATACGCAGTATTTT
CASSRKRGQGTPLDTQYF
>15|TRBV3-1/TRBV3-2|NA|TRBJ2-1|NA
TGTGCCAGCAGCCAAGGGCCCTATGCGACCAATGAGCAGTTCTTC
CASSQGPYATNEQFF
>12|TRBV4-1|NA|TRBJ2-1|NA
TGCGCCAGCAGCCAAGAGGGTAATGAGCAGTTCTTC
CASSQEGNEQFF
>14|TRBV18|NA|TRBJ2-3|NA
TGTGCCAGCTCACCACTAGCAACGACAGATACGCAGTATTTT
CASSPLATTDTQYF
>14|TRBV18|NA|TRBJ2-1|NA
TGTGCCAGCTCCTTAGACATCTCCTACAATGAGCAGTTCTTC
CASSLDISYNEQFF
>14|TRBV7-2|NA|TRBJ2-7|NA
TGTGCCAGCAGCTTAGACAACCAGGGGCGGGAGCAGTACTTC
CASSLDNQGREQYF
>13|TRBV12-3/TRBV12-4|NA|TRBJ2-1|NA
TGTGCCAGCAGTTTAGGAGGGGACAATGAGCAGTTCTTC
CASSLGGDNEQFF
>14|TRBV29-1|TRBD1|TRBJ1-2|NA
TGCAGCGTTGACTCCCTAAACAGGGGCTATGGCTACACCTTC
CSVDSLNRGYGYTF
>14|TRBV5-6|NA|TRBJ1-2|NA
TGTGCCAGCAGCTTGGGACGGATGCTCTATGGCTACACCTTC
CASSLGRMLYGYTF
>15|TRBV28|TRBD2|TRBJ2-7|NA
TGTGCCAGCAGTCCAATTAGCGGGAGACACAGCGAGCAGTACTTC
CASSPISGRHSEQYF
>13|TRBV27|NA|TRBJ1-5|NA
TGTGCCAGCAGTATTGATAGCAATCAGCCCCAGCATTTT
CASSIDSNQPQHF
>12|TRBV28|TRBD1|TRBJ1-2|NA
TGTGCCAGCCGGGACAGGGGGGATGGCTACACCTTC
CASRDRGDGYTF
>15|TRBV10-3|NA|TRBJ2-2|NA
TGTGCCATAGGCGGGGACAGAACGAACACCGGGGAGCTGTTTTTT
CAIGGDRTNTGELFF
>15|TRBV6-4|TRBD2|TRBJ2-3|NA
TGTGCCAGCAGTGAAAGGGCGGGAGCCGGAGATACGCAGTATTTT
CASSERAGAGDTQYF
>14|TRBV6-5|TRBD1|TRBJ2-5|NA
TGTGCCAGCATCCGGACAGGGGGCTTAGAGACCCAGTACTTC
CASIRTGGLETQYF
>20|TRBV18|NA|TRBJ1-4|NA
TGTGCCAGCTCACCTGGTTTCCGGGTCCCGTACAAATCAGCTAATGAAAAACTGTTTTTT
CASSPGFRVPYKSANEKLFF
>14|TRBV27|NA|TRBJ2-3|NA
TGTGCCAGCAGTTTGAGAGGGCGGACAGATACGCAGTATTTT
CASSLRGRTDTQYF
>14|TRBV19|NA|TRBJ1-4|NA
TGTGCCAGTAGTAGCGCCGGGGCTAATGAAAAACTGTTTTTT
CASSSAGANEKLFF
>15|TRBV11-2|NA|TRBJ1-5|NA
TGTGCCAGCAGCTTAAACCGGGGGGCCCGTCAGCCCCAGCATTTT
CASSLNRGARQPQHF
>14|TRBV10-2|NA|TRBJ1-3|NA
TGCGCCAGCGCCAGGGGTCTGGATGGAAACACCATATATTTT
CASARGLDGNTIYF
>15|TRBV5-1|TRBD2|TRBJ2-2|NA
TGCGCCAGCAGTGCCGGGGGGACGAACACCGGGGAGCTGTTTTTT
CASSAGGTNTGELFF
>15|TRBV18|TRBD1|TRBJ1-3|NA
TGTGCCAGCTCACCCACAGGGGTGGGAGGAAACACCATATATTTT
CASSPTGVGGNTIYF
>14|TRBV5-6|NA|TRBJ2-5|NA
TGTGCCAGCAGCCCTTCGCTTTCCCAAGAGACCCAGTACTTC
CASSPSLSQETQYF